This TCR beta chain emerged from a study of blood T cell repertoires in COVID-19. Generated by immunoSEQ multiplex PCR, the TCRdb table keeps only in-frame clones and is missing some. The sample includes about 45,000 clones, 75% to 85% of them seen just once. The sequenced sample consisted of peripheral blood. This TCR was sampled from a man older than 75 in a cohort sampled during active COVID-19.

This chain's CDR3 is CASSPFIGAYNEQFF. In DNA form, the CDR3 reads TGCGCCAGCAGCCCCTTTATCGGGGCCTACAATGAGCAGTTCTTC. This chain joins TRBV5-1 and TRBJ2-1; a possible D gene is TRBD2 (5 bases). The CDR3 sequence is 15 residues long. CDR1 and CDR2 (germline): SGHRS, YFSETQ. Trimming removed 4 bases from V and 2 bases from J, with 13 bases in between.